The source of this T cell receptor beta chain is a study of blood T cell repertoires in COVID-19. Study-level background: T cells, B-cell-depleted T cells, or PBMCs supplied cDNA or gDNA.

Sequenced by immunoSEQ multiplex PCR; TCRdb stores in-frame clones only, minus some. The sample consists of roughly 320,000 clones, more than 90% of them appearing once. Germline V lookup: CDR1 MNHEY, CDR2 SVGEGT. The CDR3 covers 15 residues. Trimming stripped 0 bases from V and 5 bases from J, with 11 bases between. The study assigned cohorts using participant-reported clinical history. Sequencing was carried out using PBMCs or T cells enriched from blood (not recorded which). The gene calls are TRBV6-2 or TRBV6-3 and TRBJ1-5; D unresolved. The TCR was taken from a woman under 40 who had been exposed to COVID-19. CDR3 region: CASSYSNTEYQPQHF. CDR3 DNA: TGTGCCAGCAGTTACTCGAACACAGAATATCAGCCCCAGCATTTT.